Each of the 21 T cell receptor beta chains below was sequenced from the same sample in a study of T cell repertoires in cytomegalovirus infection. Each CDR3 protein gets one entry after TCRdb re-called the reads with MiXCR. Of some 400,000 distinct CDR3 sequences listed, roughly 30% are singletons. The sequenced material came from PBMCs. The receptors stem from a human donor in good health (CMV status not recorded). Some clones in this sample may be carry-over from other donors' samples.

This clonotype was seen repeatedly, ten times or more. The chain combines TRBV6-5 with TRBJ1-5; 7 nucleotides agree with TRBD1. There are 14 residues in the CDR3. Germline CDR1 MNHEY, CDR2 SVGAGI. V shed 2 bases, J shed 9 bases, and the junction held 7 bases outside the gene matches. CDR3 protein: CASSYTGARTPQHF. CDR3 DNA: TGTGCCAGCAGTTACACAGGGGCCCGTACGCCCCAGCATTTT.

This clonotype was seen a handful of times. The genes are TRBV7-8 and TRBJ1-4; TRBD1 might be the D (5 bases). CDR1 is SGHVS, CDR2 FQNEAQ, per germline. The CDR3 extends over 15 amino acids. V was clipped by 1 base and J by 7 bases, with 13 bases between them. The CDR3 DNA is TGTGCCAGCAGCTTAGGGGGGGGTGTCGGTGAAAAACTGTTTTTT. Translated: CASSLGGGVGEKLFF.

This clonotype was counted many times. The gene calls are TRBV11-2 and TRBJ2-7; either TRBD1 or TRBD2 may fit D (5 bases each). Between the trimmed V and J ends, which lost 6 bases and 2 bases, there was a span of 11 bases. The CDR3 runs 13 residues. CDR1 and CDR2 (germline): SGHAT, FQNNGV. CDR3 nucleotides: TGTGCCAGCAGAACGGGACGGGCCTACGAGCAGTACTTC. It codes for CASRTGRAYEQYF.

This clonotype was picked up a small number of times. This chain joins TRBV2 and TRBJ2-1, with D unresolved. V dropped 2 bases and J dropped 8 bases, with 4 bases sitting between them. Germline CDR1 SNHLY, CDR2 FYNNEI. The CDR3 contains 11 residues. DNA for the CDR3: TGTGCCAGCAGTGAAAGCCATGAGCAGTTCTTC. This codes for CASSESHEQFF.

This chain joins TRBV15 and TRBJ1-3; D is possibly TRBD1 (6 bases). V lost 5 bases and J 10 bases, leaving 15 bases between the germline ends. The CDR3 runs 13 residues. CDR1 and CDR2 (germline): LNHNV, YYDKDF (reference sequence). The CDR3 nucleotides are TGTGCCACCAGCGCGGGACAAGGCGTAACCATATATTTT. Translated: CATSAGQGVTIYF.

The chain uses TRBV20-1 and TRBJ1-5; tentative D call: TRBD1 (6 bases). CDR1 and CDR2 (germline): DFQATT, SNEGSKA (reference sequence). The CDR3 runs to 16 residues. Trimming took 2 bases from V and 2 from J, leaving 16 bases between them. The CDR3 sequence: CSARPGGPDRNQPQHF. Written as DNA, the CDR3 is TGCAGTGCTAGACCGGGGGGCCCTGATCGCAATCAGCCCCAGCATTTT.

This clonotype was seen more than once but under ten times. This chain links TRBV11-2 with TRBJ2-7, with 7 bases fitting TRBD1. V lost 2 bases, J lost 4 bases, and 11 bases stayed unmatched. This CDR3 spans 16 amino acids. Germline CDR1 SGHAT, CDR2 FQNNGV. Here the CDR3 reads CASSLTRDRLLYEQYF. CDR3 in DNA: TGTGCCAGCAGCTTAACAAGGGACAGACTATTATACGAGCAGTACTTC.

The CDR3 DNA sequence: TGCGCCAGCGGCGGCAGCCAGAACACTGAAGCTTTCTTT. The encoded protein is CASGGSQNTEAFF. This sequence joins TRBV5-1 and TRBJ1-1; D is unresolved. Looked up from germline, CDR1 is SGHRS and CDR2 is YFSETQ. The length of the CDR3 is 13 residues. Trimming shortened V by 7 bases and J by 1 base, and 11 bases separated the two germline ends.

This clonotype was picked up a small number of times. CDR3 bases: TGTGCCAGCAGTAGAGACGGACTGAACACTGAAGCTTTCTTT. Its translation: CASSRDGLNTEAFF. The chain uses TRBV6-1 and TRBJ1-1; D unclear. This CDR3 contains 14 residues. Germline loops: CDR1 MNHNS, CDR2 SASEGT. Trimming pared 5 bases from V and 0 bases from J, leaving 10 bases between.

This clonotype appeared a few times. The chain carries TRBV27 and TRBJ1-2, with a weak D call TRBD1 (5 bases). V was clipped by 11 bases and J by 4 bases, with 29 bases between them. Per the germline V gene, CDR1 is MNHEY and CDR2 is SMNVEV (reference sequence). The CDR3 spans 17 residues. CDR3 nucleotide sequence: TGTGCCTTTCCGGCGGCAAAGGACGGGCAGGGATCCTATGGCTACACCTTC. Protein product: CAFPAAKDGQGSYGYTF.

There are a few counts of this clonotype. The gene calls are TRBV7-2 and TRBJ2-3; unclear D gene. V gave up 2 bases and J gave up 3 bases, with 12 bases separating them. Germline V gene sequence: CDR1 SGHTA, CDR2 FQGNSA. The CDR3 runs 15 residues. For the CDR3, the DNA is TGTGCCAGCAGCTTAATTACTTTCTTTACAGATACGCAGTATTTT. Its protein is CASSLITFFTDTQYF.

The CDR3 DNA follows: TGTGCCAGCAGATTGGGCCCCGGCCCCTACAATGAGCAGTTCTTC. Translating it yields CASRLGPGPYNEQFF. V usage is TRBV27 and J usage is TRBJ2-1; no definite D call. V was cut by 6 bases and J by 2 bases, with 14 bases left in between. CDR3 length: 15 amino acids. Germline V gene lookup returns CDR1 MNHEY and CDR2 SMNVEV (reference sequence).

The table lists this clonotype with a few counts. The CDR3 bases are TGCAGTGCTAGTGCGGGGGGGCGTCGCAATGAGCAGTTCTTC. Its translation: CSASAGGRRNEQFF. The chain employs TRBV20-1 and TRBJ2-1; 9 bases align to TRBD2. The CDR3 contains 14 residues. V lost 3 bases and J lost 6; bases outside the gene matches: 6. Looked up from germline, CDR1 is DFQATT and CDR2 is SNEGSKA (reference sequence).

The chain recombines TRBV5-4 with TRBJ1-3; the D is unclear. With 7 bases removed from V and 0 bases from J, the gap between germline ends came to 8 bases. The germline V gene encodes CDR1 SGHNT and CDR2 YYREEE (reference sequence). The CDR3 sequence is 13 residues long. Here the CDR3 reads CASREVSGNTIYF. The CDR3 DNA follows: TGTGCCAGCCGCGAGGTCTCTGGAAACACCATATATTTT.

This clonotype came up a few times. The J gene is TRBJ1-2, the V gene TRBV6-2 or TRBV6-3; 7 positions match TRBD1. V shed 5 bases, J shed 1 base, and the junction held 1 base outside the gene matches. The CDR3 length is 13 residues. Germline loops: CDR1 MNHEY, CDR2 SVGEGT. CDR3 sequence reads: CASSHRGNYGYTF. The CDR3 DNA sequence: TGTGCCAGCAGTCACAGGGGTAACTATGGCTACACCTTC.

This clonotype was found a few times. The chain employs TRBV6-2 or TRBV6-3 and TRBJ1-1; TRBD1 matches 8 bases. CDR3 length: 14 amino acids. Germline V gene sequence: CDR1 MNHEY, CDR2 SVGEGT. V gave up 5 bases and J gave up 5 bases; unmatched junction bases: 7. Written as DNA, the CDR3 is TGTGCCAGCAGTACCAGGGGGCTCCGGACTGAAGCTTTCTTT. This sequence encodes CASSTRGLRTEAFF.

This clonotype came up once. V is TRBV2 and J is TRBJ1-6; D not resolved. CDR3 length equals 15 residues. Germline V lookup: CDR1 SNHLY, CDR2 FYNNEI. Deletions cut 1 base from V and 6 bases from J, with 10 bases between. The CDR3 is CASSEVVQTNSPLHF. The CDR3 coding sequence is TGTGCCAGCAGTGAAGTGGTACAGACTAATTCACCCCTCCACTTT.

The V call is TRBV6-1, the J call TRBJ1-1; unclear D gene. Germline V gene sequence: CDR1 MNHNS, CDR2 SASEGT. Trimming took 3 bases from V and 8 from J, leaving 13 bases between them. CDR3 length: 13 residues. This CDR3 is CASSDRTGGEAFF. The CDR3 DNA sequence: TGTGCCAGCAGTGATAGGACGGGCGGGGAAGCTTTCTTT.

This clonotype came up a few times. The V call is TRBV7-9, the J call TRBJ2-2, with 12 bases aligning to TRBD2. Germline assignment: CDR1 SEHNR and CDR2 FQNEAQ (reference sequence). J gave up 2 bases and V 6 bases, and 10 bases lay outside the gene matches. This CDR3 region has 18 residues. The CDR3 region is CASSSKTSGGLNTGELFF. The CDR3 region has the DNA TGTGCCAGCAGTTCAAAGACTAGCGGGGGCCTTAACACCGGGGAGCTGTTTTTT. Using reference TRBV7-9 and TRBJ2-2 for the parts outside the CDR3, the full variable domain is DTGVSQNPRHKITKRGQNVTFRCDPISEHNRLYWYRQTLGQGPEFLTYFQNEAQLEKSRLLSDRFSAERPKGSFSTLEIQRTEQGDSAMYLCASSSKTSGGLNTGELFFGEGSRLTVL.

This clonotype was recorded once. The CDR3 ends on some other residue instead of the conserved phenylalanine or tryptophan, so this is likely a read error. V and J are TRBV7-2 and TRBJ1-4; the D is unclear. V was pared by 5 bases and J by 8 bases, with 9 bases between. This CDR3 comprises 12 residues. Germline CDR1 is SGHTA and CDR2 is FQGNSA. The CDR3 nucleotides are TGTGCCAGCAGCCACGGACGGGAAAAACTGTTTTCT. This encodes CASSHGREKLFS.

This clonotype was recorded a few times. A read error is possible here, since a much larger clone lies one base away. V and J are TRBV7-2 and TRBJ1-3, with 7 bases identical to TRBD1. Looked up from germline, CDR1 is SGHTA and CDR2 is FQGNSA. The CDR3 is 16 amino acids. CDR3 in DNA: TGTGCCATCAGCTTAGTGTCAGGGGGCTCTGGAAACACCATATATTTT. Protein product: CAISLVSGGSGNTIYF.